The clone carrying this T cell receptor beta chain showed up just a few times. Its antigen is not identified. The CDR3 is 14 amino acids. With V trimmed by 0 bases and J by 8 bases, 4 bases remained unmatched. In germline, CDR1 is SGHRS, CDR2 YFSETQ. TCRdb passed the RT-PCR reads through MiXCR, listing each CDR3 protein once. The sample comprises roughly 500,000 distinct CDR3 sequences, approximately 15% of which are singletons, and less than 4% rests with the top ten. This sample is drawn from a study of response to subunit inactivated influenza vaccine. Study-wide points: There was a suggestion from the authors that each seasonal influenza vaccination recruits few new T cells.

Sequencing was performed on CD4+ T cells sorted from PBMCs, taken about 23 months after vaccination. This chain links TRBV5-1 with TRBJ2-1, with 8 bases fitting TRBD1. The receptor was isolated from a man in his fifties or sixties who received an inactivated influenza vaccine. The CDR3, as DNA: TGCGCCAGCAGCTTGGGGCAGGGGGCCGATGAGCAGTTCTTC. Translating it yields CASSLGQGADEQFF.